This T cell receptor (beta chain) was recovered during a study of shared clonotypes between healthy human individuals. For the study at large: Each donor contributed plates that comprised three CD4 naive, three CD4 memory, two CD8 naive and one CD8 memory.

In the naive CD8 group, cells lacked CD45RO and were positively selected for CCR7, so terminally differentiated effector memory CD45RA+ cells were left out. Produced via immunoSEQ multiplex PCR; TCRdb's table is partial and in-frame only. This table holds roughly 2 million clones, just under 95% found once. With respect to this clone: No antigen is known for it.

The CDR3 loop spans 14 amino acids. The germline CDR1 and CDR2 sequences are SEHNR and FQNEAQ (reference sequence). Trimming stripped 5 bases from V and 4 bases from J, with 14 bases between. Points from the study as a whole: Naive subsets typically showed greater estimated richness than memory subsets. Clonotypes which were not shared had lower generation probabilities than clonotypes that all four donors shared.

What was sequenced was naive CD8+ T cells sorted from blood. The clonotype was recovered from a man aged 18-30 years in good health. The chain recombines TRBV7-9 with TRBJ2-5; D remains ambiguous. The CDR3 DNA reads TGTGCCAGCAGCCCCCCGGAGAGCACAGAGACCCAGTACTTC. Residues: CASSPPESTETQYF.